These T cell receptor beta chains were read from a single sample in a study of identical twins. TCRdb re-called the 5' RACE reads with MiXCR, one entry per CDR3 protein. The table has some 260,000 distinct CDR3 sequences, roughly 13% seen once. Sequenced: memory (CD45RO+) T cells sorted from blood. The receptors shown here come from a woman younger than 30 in good health. CDR3s include the opening cysteine and the closing phenylalanine or tryptophan. A D gene is named only where the DNA matches it firmly. Clone size appears in some rows only: once, few, many, or a class for an expanded clone.

j_call: TRBJ2-3
v_call: TRBV7-2
d_call: .
clone_size: few
cdr3_nt: TGTGCCAGCAGCCGACGATACACGCAGTATTTT
cdr3_aa: CASSRRYTQYF

j_call: TRBJ1-1
v_call: TRBV29-1
d_call: .
clone_size: few
cdr3_nt: TGCAGCGTTGAATTGCGGGGGGCTGAAGCTTTCTTT
cdr3_aa: CSVELRGAEAFF

j_call: TRBJ2-7
v_call: TRBV5-1
d_call: .
clone_size: many
cdr3_nt: TGCGCCAGCAGCTCACAGGGAGACGAGCAGTACTTC
cdr3_aa: CASSSQGDEQYF

j_call: TRBJ2-3
v_call: TRBV3-1
d_call: TRBD1
clone_size: .
cdr3_nt: TGTGCCAGCAGCCAAGACCTTCCCGGGACAGTTCAAGTGGATACGCAGTATTTT
cdr3_aa: CASSQDLPGTVQVDTQYF

j_call: TRBJ2-3
v_call: TRBV9
d_call: TRBD2
clone_size: few
cdr3_nt: TGTGCCAGCAGCGTCAGCGGGGGAATCACAGATACGCAGTATTTT
cdr3_aa: CASSVSGGITDTQYF

j_call: TRBJ2-3
v_call: TRBV6-5
d_call: .
clone_size: few
cdr3_nt: TGTGCCAGCAGTTCCCATGAGGGGGATACGCAGTATTTT
cdr3_aa: CASSSHEGDTQYF

j_call: TRBJ1-1
v_call: TRBV9
d_call: .
clone_size: few
cdr3_nt: TGTGCCAGCAGGGGGCCAGACACTGAAGCTTTCTTT
cdr3_aa: CASRGPDTEAFF

j_call: TRBJ2-7
v_call: TRBV7-2
d_call: .
clone_size: .
cdr3_nt: TGTGCCAGCAGCTTAGACCACTCCTACGAGCAGTACTTC
cdr3_aa: CASSLDHSYEQYF

j_call: TRBJ2-3
v_call: TRBV6-2/TRBV6-3
d_call: .
clone_size: many
cdr3_nt: TGTGCCAGCAGTTACTTGGGCGGTTCCACAGATACGCAGTATTTT
cdr3_aa: CASSYLGGSTDTQYF

j_call: TRBJ2-5
v_call: TRBV5-1
d_call: .
clone_size: .
cdr3_nt: TGCGCCAGCAGCAAAAGTGTTGGGACTCAAGAGACCCAGTACTTC
cdr3_aa: CASSKSVGTQETQYF

j_call: TRBJ2-7
v_call: TRBV5-5
d_call: .
clone_size: many
cdr3_nt: TGTGCCAGCAGCCCCCGGGTCTACGAGCAGTACTTC
cdr3_aa: CASSPRVYEQYF

j_call: TRBJ2-7
v_call: TRBV6-5
d_call: .
clone_size: .
cdr3_nt: TGTGCCAGCAGTTACTCGATGTCTTCCTACGAGCAGTACTTC
cdr3_aa: CASSYSMSSYEQYF

j_call: TRBJ1-5
v_call: TRBV28
d_call: .
clone_size: .
cdr3_nt: TGTGCCAGCAGTCCACGGGTGGGAGCGAGCAATCAGCCCCAGCATTTT
cdr3_aa: CASSPRVGASNQPQHF

j_call: TRBJ2-3
v_call: TRBV13
d_call: TRBD2
clone_size: .
cdr3_nt: TGTGCCAGCAGCTCTTTTAGCGGGGGGGAAACAGATACGCAGTATTTT
cdr3_aa: CASSSFSGGETDTQYF

j_call: TRBJ2-1
v_call: TRBV6-1
d_call: .
clone_size: few
cdr3_nt: TGTGCCAGCAGTGAGTATGGGAGGAATGAGCAGTTCTTC
cdr3_aa: CASSEYGRNEQFF

j_call: TRBJ2-3
v_call: TRBV20-1
d_call: TRBD2
clone_size: few
cdr3_nt: TGCAGTGCCACACTCCTAGCGGGGCTCACAGATACGCAGTATTTT
cdr3_aa: CSATLLAGLTDTQYF

j_call: TRBJ2-5
v_call: TRBV10-3
d_call: .
clone_size: .
cdr3_nt: TGTGCCATCAGGAACCAGGTGGGAGAGACCCAGTACTTC
cdr3_aa: CAIRNQVGETQYF

j_call: TRBJ2-5
v_call: TRBV4-3
d_call: .
clone_size: few
cdr3_nt: TGCGCCAGCAGCCAAGGGTCCGGGGAGACCCAGTACTTC
cdr3_aa: CASSQGSGETQYF

j_call: TRBJ1-3
v_call: TRBV20-1
d_call: .
clone_size: .
cdr3_nt: TGCAGTGTCTCGTTTGGGCCGGACACCATATATTTT
cdr3_aa: CSVSFGPDTIYF

j_call: TRBJ2-1
v_call: TRBV5-1
d_call: TRBD2
clone_size: few
cdr3_nt: TGCGCCAGCAGCGACTCGGGGGGGGCCGCCCACAATGAGCAGTTCTTC
cdr3_aa: CASSDSGGAAHNEQFF

j_call: TRBJ2-1
v_call: TRBV11-3
d_call: TRBD2
clone_size: few
cdr3_nt: TGTGCCAGCAGCTTATCAGCGGGGACGTACAATGAGCAGTTCTTC
cdr3_aa: CASSLSAGTYNEQFF

j_call: TRBJ2-5
v_call: TRBV4-3
d_call: TRBD2
clone_size: few
cdr3_nt: TGCGCCAGCAGCCAGCAAACTAGCGGGCCAGAGACCCAGTACTTC
cdr3_aa: CASSQQTSGPETQYF